This T cell receptor beta chain is drawn from a study of T cell responses to AZD1222 COVID-19 vaccine (dated by TCRdb to the early 2020s). In terms of the full investigation: AZD1222 recipients given second doses at about 4 weeks or at about 12 weeks were pooled, since spike-specific TCR depth and breadth were not found to differ between the two schedules. A total of about 230 trial participants underwent TCR sequencing, of whom about 210 received two doses of AZD1222 and 26 received two doses of the MenACWY control vaccine. Enrollment into the trials was organized by age into subgroups of 18-55, 56-69 and 70-plus years, and those subgroups contained around 150, 28 and 57 TCR-sequenced participants, respectively. Summary of the overall study and its limitations: The 56-69-year group was small, and its depth increase did not reach significance, likely because of low power. No day 14 peak-response samples were available, so repertoires were characterized only after the peak T cell response. Conclusions about previously exposed vaccinees are limited, since just 5 to 7 AZD1222 recipients were seropositive for SARS-CoV-2 at baseline. Vaccine-associated CD4 TCRs spanned the whole spike protein, with dominant responses in regions 160-218 and 743-854. Participants were mostly white British and included more females than males, and it was suggested by the authors that clonal diversity may have been underestimated. Reportedly, close to half of the unique spike-specific TCRs recognized epitopes lying outside the regions that are mutated in the B.1.351 and B.1.1.7 variants. A significant rise in spike-specific TCR breadth and depth was observed after two AZD1222 doses relative to day 0 and relative to MenACWY recipients.

CDR1 and CDR2 (SQVTM, ANQGSEA) derive from the germline V gene. V and J lose 5 bases and 3 bases, and a span of 7 bases separates them. Including cysteine and phenylalanine, the CDR3 has 11 amino acids. The retained sequence is limited to the CDR3, 33 bases, with the frame set at the first base. The CDR3 regions of human TCRbeta chains were analyzed by immunosequencing. The source study handled its data this way. Repertoire TCRs were checked for matches against a reference library of SARS-CoV-2-specific TCRs that had been generated using the MIRA antigen-specificity platform. Breadth was defined as the fraction of unique TCRs that were SARS-CoV-2-associated, and depth was defined as the fraction of total T cells that were SARS-CoV-2-associated. Each spike-specific TCR was assigned to its reactive spike region and to a CD4 or CD8 class using the MIRA data. Log10-transformed breadth and depth values were compared by one-way ANOVA with Sidak's multiple comparisons tests. The immuneACCESS repertoire file appears here via TCRdb, limited to in-frame rearrangements. These files lack a portion of the clones; in checked studies, under half of the deficit traces to unresolved V genes, and the cause of the others is not known. The DNA was the basis for D and trimming; V, J and clone size are from that table. The sample table holds over 65,000 clones, of which just under 90% were seen once. Around 5.8% of the sample goes to the ten largest clones.

Explained via the paper, the time point label denotes: baseline before first vaccination. Samples from vaccinated people were obtained from the UK trials COV001 and COV002, which included a single-blind randomized controlled phase 2/3 trial of AZD1222 (ChAdOx1 nCoV-19) in healthy adults. For TCRbeta chain sequencing, PBMC samples from trial participants were taken at day 0 and at day 28 after the second dose. Remarks on this clone: Its specific antigen is unknown. One base away there is no much larger clone; base qualities are not given.

The receptor's source is an adult in good health. The sequences come from peripheral blood, collected on day 0 of AZD1222 vaccination. This sequence uses TRBV29-1 and TRBJ1-2, with the D gene too uncertain to name. The nucleotide sequence is TGCAGCGTTACCAGTCACTATGGCTACACCTTC. This gives the protein CSVTSHYGYTF. Outside the CDR3, residues come from the reference TRBV29-1 and TRBJ1-2 proteins, so the full variable domain is: SAVISQKPSRDICQRGTSLTIQCQVDSQVTMMFWYRQQPGQSLTLIATANQGSEATYESGFVIDKFPISRPNLTFSTLTVSNMSPEDSSIYLCSVTSHYGYTFGSGTRLTVV.